The 18 T cell receptor beta chains below all came from one sample that was sequenced in a study of T cell repertoires in cytomegalovirus infection. No antigen has been identified for these receptors. MiXCR, run by TCRdb on the reads, gives a single entry per CDR3 protein. The sample contains 200,000 or so distinct CDR3 sequences, roughly two fifths of which appear only once. Sequencing used CD8+ T cells from cultured PBMCs, obtained from culture after CMV antigen stimulation. The receptor set was obtained from a human donor in good health (CMV status not recorded). Some clones in this sample may be carry-over from other donors' samples.

A single count supports this clonotype. A read error may produce the germline difference seen at one junction end. The chain has TRBV5-1 and TRBJ2-7; D is unresolved. Germline CDR1 SGHRS, CDR2 YFSETQ. The CDR3 length is 15 residues. CDR3 nucleotides: TGCGGCAGCAGCTTAACTGATTCCCCGACCTACGAGCAGTACTTC. Protein sequence: CGSSLTDSPTYEQYF.

CDR3 DNA: TGCGCCAGCAGCGCGGGTGACAGGTATCCTTCCTACGAGCAGTACTTC. Residues: CASSAGDRYPSYEQYF. This chain links TRBV5-1 with TRBJ2-7, with D possibly TRBD1 on 6 matching bases. The CDR3 is 16 residues long. Deletions cut 4 bases from V and 1 base from J, with 18 bases between. Germline CDR1 is SGHRS and CDR2 is YFSETQ.

The chain recombines TRBV20-1 with TRBJ2-1; 9 bases line up with TRBD1. The CDR3 is made up of 16 amino acids. The V segment lost 2 bases and the J segment 1 base; nucleotides outside the gene matches: 6. Per the germline V gene, CDR1 is DFQATT and CDR2 is SNEGSKA (reference sequence). CDR3 sequence: CSARNRGLTSYNEQFF. Here the CDR3 DNA reads TGCAGTGCTAGAAACAGGGGGCTAACGTCCTACAATGAGCAGTTCTTC.

V and J are TRBV29-1 and TRBJ2-1, with D tentatively TRBD2 (6 bases). The V and J ends lost 1 base and 1 base respectively, with 14 bases between them. Germline assignment: CDR1 SQVTM and CDR2 ANQGSEA. The CDR3 has 16 residues. In nucleotides, the CDR3 is TGCAGCGTTGAAGGGGAGGCCCTCTTGTCCTACAATGAGCAGTTCTTC. Translation gives CSVEGEALLSYNEQFF.

The V and J genes are TRBV28 and TRBJ1-4; D perhaps matches TRBD1 (5 bases). This CDR3 spans 14 amino acids. V was cut by 6 bases and J by 5 bases, with 13 bases left in between. CDR1 and CDR2 (germline): MDHEN, SYDVKM. Here the CDR3 DNA reads TGTGCCAGCAGAAGGGGACGGATGAATGAAAAACTGTTTTTT. This translates into CASRRGRMNEKLFF. Full variable domain (missing parts from reference TRBV28 and TRBJ1-4): DVKVTQSSRYLVKRTGEKVFLECVQDMDHENMFWYRQDPGLGLRLIYFSYDVKMKEKGDIPEGYSVSREKKERFSLILESASTNQTSMYLCASRRGRMNEKLFFGSGTQLSVL.

The rearrangement links TRBV9 to TRBJ2-7; possible D gene TRBD2, 5 bases. V lost 1 base and J 0 bases, leaving 14 bases between the germline ends. CDR1 is SGDLS, CDR2 YYNGEE, per germline. This CDR3 has 16 amino acids. The CDR3 DNA reads TGTGCCAGCAGCGTATACGGGCGGGCGTACTCCTACGAGCAGTACTTC. Its protein is CASSVYGRAYSYEQYF.

The chain recombines TRBV15 with TRBJ2-1; the D call may be TRBD1 or TRBD2 (6 bases each). Germline-derived CDR1 and CDR2 are LNHNV and YYDKDF (reference sequence). This CDR3 has 12 amino acids. With 0 bases removed from V and 15 bases from J, the gap between germline ends came to 12 bases. For the CDR3, the DNA is TGTGCCACCAGCAGAGATCCCCGGGGGCTGTTCTTC. Amino acids: CATSRDPRGLFF.

The V gene is TRBV27, the J gene TRBJ1-1, with 9 bases aligning to TRBD1. CDR1 is MNHEY and CDR2 is SMNVEV in the germline V gene (reference sequence). V shed 4 bases, J shed 7 bases, and the junction held 4 bases outside the gene matches. CDR3 length: 13 residues. CDR3 protein: CASSWDREGEAFF. DNA for the CDR3: TGTGCCAGCAGTTGGGACAGGGAAGGTGAAGCTTTCTTT.

This clonotype was seen many times. The rearrangement joins TRBV5-1 to TRBJ2-6; D not resolved. V lost 2 bases and J lost 0, with 9 bases in between. This CDR3 region has 16 residues. The germline gives CDR1 SGHRS, CDR2 YFSETQ. CDR3 coding DNA: TGCGCCAGCAGCTTTTGGGCGCGCTCTGGGGCCAACGTCCTGACTTTC. Its protein is CASSFWARSGANVLTF.

In its sample, this clonotype was seen a few times. This rearrangement joins TRBV12-3 or TRBV12-4 to TRBJ2-7, with TRBD2 matching 10 bases. V dropped 4 bases and J dropped 2; count of bases not matched to a gene: 11. There are 17 residues in the CDR3. CDR3 DNA: TGTGCCAGCAGTTCCCCCAGCGGGAGGGCCTTTCCCTACGAGCAGTACTTC. Its protein product is CASSSPSGRAFPYEQYF.

In its sample, this clonotype was seen a few times. This chain connects TRBV11-2 to TRBJ1-1; possibly TRBD1 for D (5 bases). Deletions cut 5 bases from V and 4 bases from J, with 11 bases between. The CDR3 has 13 residues. Germline V gene lookup returns CDR1 SGHAT and CDR2 FQNNGV. For the CDR3, the DNA is TGTGCCAGCAGCGGGACCCGAGTCACTGAAGCTTTCTTT. It codes for CASSGTRVTEAFF. Supplemented by reference TRBV11-2 and TRBJ1-1, the full variable domain reads EAGVAQSPRYKIIEKRQSVAFWCNPISGHATLYWYQQILGQGPKLLIQFQNNGVVDDSQLPKDRFSAERLKGVDSTLKIQPAKLEDSAVYLCASSGTRVTEAFFGQGTRLTVV.

The chain is built from TRBV11-1 and TRBJ2-3, with 7 nucleotides matching TRBD1. Looked up from germline, CDR1 is SGHAT and CDR2 is FQDESV (reference sequence). This CDR3 is 16 amino acids long. Trimming at V came to 4 bases and at J to 3 bases, leaving 10 bases not matched to a gene. CDR3 sequence: CASSSLGGAATDTQYF. CDR3 nucleotide sequence: TGTGCCAGCAGCTCGTTAGGGGGCGCCGCGACAGATACGCAGTATTTT.

The rearrangement uses TRBV7-4 and TRBJ1-1; TRBD1 is a possible D gene (5 bases). The CDR3 has 17 residues. Germline loops: CDR1 SGHVT, CDR2 SQSDAQ. Trimming pared 5 bases from V and 1 base from J, leaving 20 bases between. The CDR3 bases are TGTGCCAGCAGCCCGAGGGTTCTCGGGACTTCGAACACTGAAGCTTTCTTT. Its protein product is CASSPRVLGTSNTEAFF.

This clonotype was counted a few times. The gene calls are TRBV4-2 and TRBJ2-5; D possibly corresponds to TRBD1 (6 bases). This CDR3 spans 16 amino acids. The germline V gene has CDR1 LGHNA and CDR2 YNFKEQ. V lost 0 bases to trimming and J lost 1 base, with 12 bases between them. CDR3 sequence (DNA): TGTGCCAGCAGCCAAGAGAAACAGGGCCTCCAAGAGACCCAGTACTTC. This codes for CASSQEKQGLQETQYF.

This clonotype came up a few times. The chain joins TRBV10-3 to TRBJ2-7; D possibly uses TRBD1 or TRBD2 (6 bases each). CDR1 is ENHRY, CDR2 SYGVKD, per germline. Trimming took 7 bases from V and 2 from J, leaving 12 bases between them. The CDR3 consists of 13 residues. CDR3 DNA sequence: TGTGCCATCAATCAGGGGAGGACCTACGAGCAGTACTTC. Protein: CAINQGRTYEQYF.

The V call is TRBV3-1, the J call TRBJ1-1; no reliable D call. The CDR3 has 14 amino acids. Deletions cut 1 base from V and 0 bases from J, with 6 bases between. Germline lookup yields CDR1 LGHDT and CDR2 YNNKEL (reference sequence). This CDR3 reads CASSQAKVNTEAFF. DNA for the CDR3: TGTGCCAGCAGCCAAGCTAAAGTGAACACTGAAGCTTTCTTT.

This clonotype has a single count. The rearrangement joins TRBV20-1 to TRBJ2-7; 7 nucleotides agree with TRBD2. The CDR3 sequence is 15 residues long. Germline assignment: CDR1 DFQATT and CDR2 SNEGSKA (reference sequence). The V segment lost 4 bases and the J segment 2 bases; nucleotides outside the gene matches: 11. The CDR3 loop reads CSATLRGEPPYEQYF. The CDR3, as DNA: TGCAGTGCTACCCTTCGGGGGGAACCCCCCTACGAGCAGTACTTC.

V and J are TRBV7-6 and TRBJ1-1; D may be TRBD1 (5 bases). CDR1 and CDR2 (germline): SGHVS, FNYEAQ. The CDR3 is made up of 17 amino acids. V lost 6 bases and J 3 bases, leaving 23 bases between the germline ends. The CDR3 nucleotides read TGTGCCAGCAGTTCCCATCTCGGGGCGGAGGATCACACTGAAGCTTTCTTT. As protein: CASSSHLGAEDHTEAFF.